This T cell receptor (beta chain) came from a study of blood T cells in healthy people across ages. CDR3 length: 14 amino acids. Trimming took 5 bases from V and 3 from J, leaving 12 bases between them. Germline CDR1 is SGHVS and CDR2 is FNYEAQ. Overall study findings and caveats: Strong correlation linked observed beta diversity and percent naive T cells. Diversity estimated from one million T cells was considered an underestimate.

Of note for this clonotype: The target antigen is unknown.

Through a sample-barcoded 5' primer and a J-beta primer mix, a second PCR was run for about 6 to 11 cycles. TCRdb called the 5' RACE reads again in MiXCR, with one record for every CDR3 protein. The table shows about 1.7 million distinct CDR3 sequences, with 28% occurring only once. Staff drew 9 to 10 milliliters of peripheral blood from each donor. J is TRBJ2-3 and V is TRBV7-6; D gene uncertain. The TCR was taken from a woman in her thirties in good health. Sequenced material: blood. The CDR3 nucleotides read TGTGCCAGCAGCCCGGCCGTGAGGACAGATACGCAGTATTTT. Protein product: CASSPAVRTDTQYF.